This note documents a single T cell receptor beta chain sequence. The antigen is undetermined. The germline V gene encodes CDR1 SGHAT and CDR2 FQNNGV. The CDR3 runs to 15 residues. The ends were cut back, 5 bases at V and 3 bases at J, with 17 bases in the middle. This record belongs to a study of early T cells in non-severe SARS-CoV-2 infection. Study-level results: Sequences matched to VDJdb favored anti-spike CD8 responses, while private and CD4 specificities were missed.

Tagging with unique molecular identifiers was applied to individual cDNA molecules. TCRdb called the 5' RACE reads again in MiXCR, with one record for every CDR3 protein. The table shows over 50,000 distinct CDR3 sequences, with about 16% occurring only once. This chain links TRBV11-2 with TRBJ2-7, with a possible D match to TRBD2 (5 bases). The source of this sequence is an adult who was a healthcare worker with PCR-confirmed SARS-CoV-2 infection or an uninfected control (not recorded which). Here the sequenced sample was whole blood, taken at baseline. CDR3: CASSRILGLHYEQYF. CDR3 nucleotide sequence: TGTGCCAGCAGCAGAATCCTCGGACTCCACTACGAGCAGTACTTC.